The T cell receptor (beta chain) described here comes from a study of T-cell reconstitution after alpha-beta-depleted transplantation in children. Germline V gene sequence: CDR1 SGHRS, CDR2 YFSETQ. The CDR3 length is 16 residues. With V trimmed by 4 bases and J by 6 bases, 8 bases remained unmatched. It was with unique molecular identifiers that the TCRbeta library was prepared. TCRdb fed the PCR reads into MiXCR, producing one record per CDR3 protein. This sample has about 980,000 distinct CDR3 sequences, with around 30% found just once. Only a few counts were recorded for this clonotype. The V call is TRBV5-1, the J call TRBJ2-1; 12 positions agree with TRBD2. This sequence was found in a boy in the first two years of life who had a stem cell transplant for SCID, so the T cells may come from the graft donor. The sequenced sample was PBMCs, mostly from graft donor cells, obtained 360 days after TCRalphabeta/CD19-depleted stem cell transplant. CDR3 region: CASSLPTSGSSNEQFF. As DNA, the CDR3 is TGCGCCAGCAGCCTCCCGACTAGCGGGAGCTCCAATGAGCAGTTCTTC.